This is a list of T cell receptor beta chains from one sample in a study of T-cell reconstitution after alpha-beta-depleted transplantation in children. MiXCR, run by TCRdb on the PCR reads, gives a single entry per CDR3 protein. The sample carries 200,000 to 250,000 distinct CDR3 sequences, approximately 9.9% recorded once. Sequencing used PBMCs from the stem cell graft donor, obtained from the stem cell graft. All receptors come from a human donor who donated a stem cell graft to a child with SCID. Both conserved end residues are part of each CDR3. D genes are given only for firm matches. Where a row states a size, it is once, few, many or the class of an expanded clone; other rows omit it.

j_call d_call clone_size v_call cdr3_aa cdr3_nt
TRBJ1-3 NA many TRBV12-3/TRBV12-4 CASSLPGFGNTIYF TGTGCCAGCAGTTTACCCGGATTCGGAAACACCATATATTTT
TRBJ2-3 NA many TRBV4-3 CASSQDGGGGDTQYF TGCGCCAGCAGCCAAGATGGAGGGGGAGGGGATACGCAGTATTTT
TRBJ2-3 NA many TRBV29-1 CSAGVQGSADTQYF TGCAGCGCCGGGGTACAGGGTTCCGCAGATACGCAGTATTTT
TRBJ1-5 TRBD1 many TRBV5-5 CASSAVDRDQPQHF TGTGCCAGCAGCGCGGTTGACAGGGATCAGCCCCAGCATTTT
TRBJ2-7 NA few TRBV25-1 CASAQKGTPRDHEQYF TGTGCCAGCGCTCAAAAAGGGACTCCGAGGGACCACGAGCAGTACTTC
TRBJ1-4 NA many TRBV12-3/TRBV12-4 CASSFTAGNEKLFF TGTGCCAGCAGTTTTACGGCCGGTAATGAAAAACTGTTTTTT
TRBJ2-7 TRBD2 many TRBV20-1 CSARSLAGGDDYEQYF TGCAGTGCTAGAAGTCTAGCGGGGGGAGACGACTACGAGCAGTACTTC
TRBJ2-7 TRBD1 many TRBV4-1 CASSTGQGFYEQYF TGCGCCAGCAGCACGGGACAGGGTTTTTACGAGCAGTACTTC
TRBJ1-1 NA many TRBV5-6 CASSLVGEMNTEAFF TGTGCCAGCAGCTTGGTTGGCGAGATGAACACTGAAGCTTTCTTT
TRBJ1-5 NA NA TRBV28 CASRLQGHQPQHF TGTGCCAGCCGTCTCCAGGGACATCAGCCCCAGCATTTT
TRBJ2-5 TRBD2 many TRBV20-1 CSAADRDYAYQETQYF TGCAGTGCAGCGGACCGGGACTACGCCTACCAAGAGACCCAGTACTTC
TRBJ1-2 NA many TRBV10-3 CAIRTPNYGYTF TGTGCCATCAGGACTCCTAACTATGGCTACACCTTC
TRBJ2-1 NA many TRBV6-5 CASSSLTRGQEGSEQFF TGTGCCAGCAGTTCCCTTACCCGCGGACAAGAAGGGTCTGAGCAGTTCTTC
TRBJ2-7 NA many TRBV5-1 CASSFPPGSSMSYEQYF TGCGCCAGCAGCTTTCCACCGGGATCTTCGATGTCGTATGAGCAGTACTTC
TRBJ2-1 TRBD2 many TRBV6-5 CASSYSSTRLAGHEQFF TGTGCCAGCAGTTACTCCTCGACCAGACTAGCCGGCCATGAGCAGTTCTTC
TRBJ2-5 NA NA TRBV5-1 CASRHDSRRETQYF TGCGCCAGCAGGCACGACAGCCGACGGGAGACCCAGTACTTC
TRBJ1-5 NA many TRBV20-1 CSARPDGPYSNQPQHF TGCAGTGCTAGACCGGACGGGCCATATAGCAATCAGCCCCAGCATTTT
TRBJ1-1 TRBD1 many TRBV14 CASSQESDGTGRAFF TGTGCCAGCAGCCAAGAATCGGACGGGACAGGGAGGGCTTTCTTT
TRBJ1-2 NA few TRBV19 CASSTPGRQYGYTF TGTGCCAGTAGTACCCCCGGACGCCAGTATGGCTACACCTTC
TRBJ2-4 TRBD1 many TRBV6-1 CASSERDRKNIQYF TGTGCCAGCAGTGAAAGGGACAGGAAAAACATTCAGTACTTC
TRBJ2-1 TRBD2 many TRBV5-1 CASSRREGLDEQFF TGCGCCAGCAGTCGAAGGGAGGGGCTCGATGAGCAGTTCTTC
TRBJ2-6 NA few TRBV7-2 CASSFRSGANVLTF TGTGCCAGCAGCTTCAGATCTGGGGCCAACGTCCTGACTTTC
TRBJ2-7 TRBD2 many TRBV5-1 CASSFDRGVYEQYF TGCGCCAGCAGCTTTGACCGGGGGGTCTACGAGCAGTACTTC
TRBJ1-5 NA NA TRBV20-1 CSARVNVGSNQPQHF TGCAGTGCTAGAGTCAATGTGGGTAGCAATCAGCCCCAGCATTTT
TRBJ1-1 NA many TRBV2 CASSGGGPEAFF TGTGCCAGCAGCGGGGGGGGGCCTGAAGCTTTCTTT
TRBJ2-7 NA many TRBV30 CAWSGGPMYEQYF TGTGCCTGGAGTGGGGGACCGATGTACGAGCAGTACTTC
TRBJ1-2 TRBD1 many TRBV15 CATSRDRGYYGYTF TGTGCCACCAGCAGAGACAGGGGGTACTATGGCTACACCTTC
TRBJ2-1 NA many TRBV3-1 CASSPLPYNEQFF TGTGCCAGCAGCCCCCTTCCCTACAATGAGCAGTTCTTC
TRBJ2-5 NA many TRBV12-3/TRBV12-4 CASSLRGSETQYF TGTGCCAGCAGTTTAAGGGGCTCGGAGACCCAGTACTTC
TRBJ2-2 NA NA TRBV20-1 CSARDSGHGNTGELFF TGCAGTGCTAGAGATTCCGGACACGGGAACACCGGGGAGCTGTTTTTT
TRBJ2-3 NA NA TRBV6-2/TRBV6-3 CASSYRGAEAGGPPGTDTQYF TGTGCCAGCAGTTATCGGGGCGCCGAAGCCGGGGGACCGCCCGGAACAGATACGCAGTATTTT
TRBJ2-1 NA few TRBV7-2 CASSPGRDTYNEQFF TGTGCCAGCAGCCCCGGCCGGGACACTTACAATGAGCAGTTCTTC
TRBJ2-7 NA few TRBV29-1 CSVGRRGAARGFYEQYF TGCAGCGTTGGTAGAAGGGGTGCGGCCAGGGGTTTTTACGAGCAGTACTTC
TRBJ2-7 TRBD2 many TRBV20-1 CSARGGGDHEQYF TGCAGTGCTAGGGGCGGGGGGGACCACGAGCAGTACTTC
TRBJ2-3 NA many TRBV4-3 CASSATVHGTDTQYF TGCGCCAGCAGCGCGACAGTGCACGGCACAGATACGCAGTATTTT
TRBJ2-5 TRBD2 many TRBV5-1 CASSLAGGGEETQYF TGCGCCAGCAGCTTGGCCGGTGGGGGGGAAGAGACCCAGTACTTC
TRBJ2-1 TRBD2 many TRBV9 CASSGRGADNEQFF TGTGCCAGCAGCGGGCGGGGGGCGGACAATGAGCAGTTCTTC
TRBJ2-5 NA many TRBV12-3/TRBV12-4 CASSSSSSVQETQYF TGTGCCAGCAGTTCCTCTTCGTCGGTACAAGAGACCCAGTACTTC
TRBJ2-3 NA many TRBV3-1 CASSGFGRRNTQYF TGTGCCAGCAGCGGTTTTGGCAGACGAAATACGCAGTATTTT
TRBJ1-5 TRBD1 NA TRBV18 CASSEGQGGNQPQHF TGTGCCAGCTCGGAAGGACAGGGGGGCAATCAGCCCCAGCATTTT
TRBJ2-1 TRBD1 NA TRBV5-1 CASSLEGAANEQFF TGCGCCAGCAGCTTAGAGGGGGCGGCCAATGAGCAGTTCTTC
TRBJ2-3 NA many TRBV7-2 CASSFPSDATDTQYF TGTGCCAGCAGCTTCCCGTCGGACGCCACAGATACGCAGTATTTT
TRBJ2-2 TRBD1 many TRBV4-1 CASSLQGSNTGELFF TGCGCCAGCAGCTTACAGGGGTCGAACACCGGGGAGCTGTTTTTT
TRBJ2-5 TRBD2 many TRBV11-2 CASSSTTSGQETQYF TGTGCCAGCAGCTCTACTACTAGCGGCCAAGAGACCCAGTACTTC
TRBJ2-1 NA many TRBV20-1 CSAGGESSYNEQFF TGCAGTGCCGGAGGGGAGAGCTCCTACAATGAGCAGTTCTTC
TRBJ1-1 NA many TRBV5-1 CASSLGGVRVTEAFF TGCGCCAGCAGCTTGGGGGGGGTGCGAGTCACTGAAGCTTTCTTT
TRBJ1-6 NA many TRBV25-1 CASSEKLSSYNSPLHF TGTGCCAGCAGTGAGAAGTTGAGCTCCTATAATTCACCCCTCCACTTT
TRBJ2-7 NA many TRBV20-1 CSAERTFRGEQYF TGCAGTGCTGAGCGGACCTTCCGGGGCGAGCAGTACTTC
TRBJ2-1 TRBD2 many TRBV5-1 CASGTSSHNEQFF TGCGCCAGCGGGACTAGCTCCCACAATGAGCAGTTCTTC
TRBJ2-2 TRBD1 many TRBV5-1 CASSLGQGVFTGELFF TGCGCCAGCAGCCTAGGACAGGGGGTCTTCACCGGGGAGCTGTTTTTT
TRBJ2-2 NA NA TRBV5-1 CASSPALGPSGTGELFF TGCGCCAGCAGCCCCGCCTTGGGGCCGTCGGGCACCGGGGAGCTGTTTTTT